The 3 T cell receptor beta chains reported below all come from one sample, sequenced in a study of T cell responses to AZD1222 COVID-19 vaccine. The table came from immunoSEQ multiplex PCR; TCRdb's copy has only in-frame clones and leaves some out. The repertoire includes some 60,000 clones, about three quarters of them detected once, and around 3.5% sits in the top ten. The source material was peripheral blood, sampled 28 days after the second AZD1222 dose. The receptors here all came from an adult who received the AZD1222 COVID-19 vaccine.

This chain uses TRBV15 with TRBJ2-1, with 10 bases identical to TRBD2. Germline V gene lookup returns CDR1 LNHNV and CDR2 YYDKDF (reference sequence). Germline trimming cut 2 bases from V and 7 bases from J; bases unmatched to any gene: 8. The CDR3 extends over 16 amino acids. CDR3 region: CATSRLAGDAGNEQFF. Written as DNA, the CDR3 is TGTGCCACCAGCAGACTAGCGGGGGACGCAGGGAATGAGCAGTTCTTC.

The gene calls are TRBV18 and TRBJ1-4; D remains unclear. Looked up from germline, CDR1 is KGHSH and CDR2 is LQKENI. Trimming left V 3 bases short and J 7 bases short, with 9 bases between. The CDR3 runs to 13 residues. The CDR3: CASSPDKGEKLFF. As DNA, the CDR3 is TGTGCCAGCTCACCGGATAAGGGTGAAAAACTGTTTTTT.

This clone was counted once. The rearrangement joins TRBV9 to TRBJ1-3; D not certain. Trimming stripped 0 bases from V and 7 bases from J, with 5 bases between. CDR1 SGDLS and CDR2 YYNGEE come from the germline V gene. The CDR3 is 12 amino acids. DNA of the CDR3: TGTGCCAGCAGCGTAGACGGGAACACCATATATTTT. Residues: CASSVDGNTIYF. Using reference TRBV9 and TRBJ1-3 for the parts outside the CDR3, the full variable domain is DSGVTQTPKHLITATGQRVTLRCSPRSGDLSVYWYQQSLDQGLQFLIQYYNGEERAKGNILERFSAQQFPDLHSELNLSSLELGDSALYFCASSVDGNTIYFGEGSWLTVV.